These T cell receptor beta chains were read from a single sample in a study of blood T cell repertoires in COVID-19. The table came from immunoSEQ multiplex PCR; TCRdb's copy has only in-frame clones and leaves some out. This table holds about 250,000 clones, about nine tenths found once. Input material: PBMCs or T cells enriched from blood (not recorded which). Every receptor here comes from a man aged 40-49 years who had recovered from COVID-19. CDR3s include the opening cysteine and the closing phenylalanine or tryptophan. D genes are given only for firm matches. Size is omitted from some rows. Given values are once, few, many or a class for expanded clones.

TGCGCCAGCAGCCCTGGGACTAGCGGCACAGATACGCAGTATTTT,CASSPGTSGTDTQYF,TRBD2,TRBV5-1,-,TRBJ2-3
TGTGCCAGCATAGAGGCGTCATATGGCTACACCTTC,CASIEASYGYTF,-,TRBV6-5,-,TRBJ1-2
TGCGCCAGCAGCTGGGGGACTAGCGGAAACTACGAGCAGTACTTC,CASSWGTSGNYEQYF,TRBD2,TRBV5-1,-,TRBJ2-7
TGTGCCAGCACCGGGACGGGAGGGGTTCAGCCCCAGCATTTT,CASTGTGGVQPQHF,-,TRBV6-5,once,TRBJ1-5
TGTGCTAGTGGGCGATCCGGGACAGAGATAGGAAACACCATATATTTT,CASGRSGTEIGNTIYF,TRBD1,TRBV12-5,-,TRBJ1-3
TGTGCCAGCGCAACTATCCCTAGCACAGATACGCAGTATTTT,CASATIPSTDTQYF,-,TRBV6-4,-,TRBJ2-3
TGTGCCAGCAGTTTAGCAGACTCCTACAATGAGCAGTTCTTC,CASSLADSYNEQFF,-,TRBV27,-,TRBJ2-1
TGTGCCAGCAGCCCCCGTCGACAGCCATCCGACGAGCAGTACTTC,CASSPRRQPSDEQYF,-,TRBV9,-,TRBJ2-7
TGTGCCAGCAGTGAATCAAACAGGGGATCCGGGGAGCTGTTTTTT,CASSESNRGSGELFF,TRBD1,TRBV25-1,few,TRBJ2-2
TGTGCCATCAGCCTAGCGGGAGTATTCGGCGAGACCCAGTACTTC,CAISLAGVFGETQYF,TRBD2,TRBV10-3,-,TRBJ2-5
TGTGCCAGCAGTTTGACACACCGGACAGATACGCAGTATTTT,CASSLTHRTDTQYF,-,TRBV6-5,-,TRBJ2-3
TGTGCCAGCAGTTCATCGGGACAGGCTAATGAAAAACTGTTTTTT,CASSSSGQANEKLFF,TRBD1,TRBV28,-,TRBJ1-4
TGTGCCAGTAGTGTCCAGGGGCCCGACTATGGCTACACCTTC,CASSVQGPDYGYTF,-,TRBV19,-,TRBJ1-2
TGTGCCTCGAGACGGGGGTGGTCCTACGAGCAGTACTTC,CASRRGWSYEQYF,-,TRBV27,once,TRBJ2-7
TGCACCGGAGGACAGATACAAGAGACCCAGTACTTC,CTGGQIQETQYF,-,TRBV29-1,-,TRBJ2-5
TGTGCCAGCAGTCCCCACACGAATAACTATGGCTACACCTTC,CASSPHTNNYGYTF,-,TRBV27,-,TRBJ1-2
TGTGCCAGCAGTTTAGGTCGGGGACAGCCCCAGCATTTT,CASSLGRGQPQHF,-,TRBV27,-,TRBJ1-5
TGTGCCACCCAGGGCACAGATACGCAGTATTTT,CATQGTDTQYF,-,TRBV28,-,TRBJ2-3